This TCR beta chain was observed in a study of blood T cell repertoires in COVID-19. Study background: PBMCs, B-cell-depleted T cells, or T cells were the source of the cDNA or gDNA that made up the material.

This clone was seen a handful of times. Some clones are missing from TCRdb's copy, which holds only in-frame ones; the method was immunoSEQ multiplex PCR. Of around 150,000 clones in the sample, around four fifths were seen once. Germline CDR1 reads SGHTA; CDR2 reads FQGTGA. The CDR3 length is 15 residues. The V end lost 5 bases, the J end lost 4 bases, and 16 bases lay between the germline ends. Input material: peripheral blood. This clonotype originated in an elderly woman with acute or convalescent COVID-19. The genes are TRBV7-3 and TRBJ2-3; D is unresolved. The CDR3 spells CASSRVPVTSDTQYF. The DNA for the CDR3 is TGTGCCAGCAGCCGAGTACCCGTCACCTCAGATACGCAGTATTTT. Looking up the rest from reference TRBV7-3 and TRBJ2-3 gives the full variable domain: GAGVSQTPSNKVTEKGKYVELRCDPISGHTALYWYRQSLGQGPEFLIYFQGTGAADDSGLPNDRFFAVRPEGSVSTLKIQRTERGDSAVYLCASSRVPVTSDTQYFGPGTRLTVL.